Each of the 10 T cell receptor beta chains below was sequenced from the same sample in a study of T cell responses to AZD1222 COVID-19 vaccine. The assay was immunoSEQ multiplex PCR, and TCRdb's table has in-frame clones only and misses some. Counted here are 86,000 or so clones, about 89% occurring once; the ten biggest clones make up 11%. Specimen: peripheral blood, collected 28 days after the second AZD1222 dose. Receptors were obtained from an adult who received the AZD1222 COVID-19 vaccine.

In this sample, this clone turned up once. The chain joins TRBV19 to TRBJ2-4; D is unresolved. The V gene's germline CDR1 is LNHDA and CDR2 SQIVND (reference sequence). V lost 5 bases and J 1 base, leaving 12 bases between the germline ends. The CDR3 covers 15 residues. CDR3 coding DNA: TGTGCCAGTAGTCAGGAACCACCGGCCAAAAACATTCAGTACTTC. It encodes CASSQEPPAKNIQYF.

V usage is TRBV19 and J usage is TRBJ2-1; D is unclear. The CDR3 extends over 16 amino acids. The germline V and J ends were trimmed by 4 bases and 4 bases, with 17 bases remaining between them. The germline V gene encodes CDR1 LNHDA and CDR2 SQIVND (reference sequence). CDR3 residues: CASSTRPRGRYNEQFF. The CDR3 coding sequence is TGTGCCAGTAGTACTAGACCTCGTGGAAGGTACAATGAGCAGTTCTTC.

A remark on this clone: The sample contains more than one DNA sequence encoding this CDR3. CDR3 in DNA: TGTGCCAGCAGCGGGCTTTCTGAAGCTTTCTTT. This translates into CASSGLSEAFF. This chain uses TRBV2 with TRBJ1-1, with D hard to call. This CDR3 spans 11 amino acids. V lost 6 bases and J lost 6, with 8 bases in between. Germline V gives CDR1 SNHLY, CDR2 FYNNEI.

This rearrangement joins TRBV28 to TRBJ1-1; 9 nucleotides match TRBD1. The CDR3 is 15 amino acids. CDR1 is MDHEN and CDR2 is SYDVKM in the germline V gene. V lost 6 bases and J lost 1; bases outside the gene matches: 6. CDR3 coding DNA: TGTGCCAGCAGAACACAGGGGGCCGGGAACACTGAAGCTTTCTTT. It translates to CASRTQGAGNTEAFF.

The genes are TRBV27 and TRBJ1-5; D is unclear. From germline, CDR1 is MNHEY and CDR2 SMNVEV (reference sequence). V was shortened by 6 bases and J by 3 bases, with 15 bases between the two germline ends. This CDR3 region has 15 residues. Here the CDR3 DNA reads TGTGCCAGCAGGGGAGGTTCGCTCTACAATCAGCCCCAGCATTTT. Translated: CASRGGSLYNQPQHF.

The chain links TRBV7-6 to TRBJ1-1; D is perhaps TRBD1 (6 bases). This CDR3 is 14 amino acids long. V was trimmed by 5 bases and J by 5 bases, leaving 15 bases between them. The germline CDR1 and CDR2 sequences are SGHVS and FNYEAQ. The DNA of the CDR3 is TGTGCCAGCAGCGCACAGGGAGTCGGGACTGAAGCTTTCTTT. It specifies CASSAQGVGTEAFF.

The chain has TRBV14 and TRBJ2-7, with a weak D call TRBD1 (5 bases). From germline, CDR1 is SGHDN and CDR2 FVKESK. This CDR3 comprises 13 residues. V shed 6 bases and J shed 6 bases, with 15 bases lying between them. This chain's CDR3 is CASRPTGFTEQYF. Here the CDR3 DNA reads TGTGCCAGCAGACCTACAGGTTTTACCGAGCAGTACTTC.

This clone appeared a single time. V gene TRBV15 combines with J gene TRBJ1-2; possibly TRBD1 for D (6 bases). V was cut by 7 bases and J by 8 bases, with 14 bases left in between. Germline V CDR1 and CDR2: LNHNV, YYDKDF (reference sequence). CDR3 length: 12 amino acids. CDR3 coding DNA: TGTGCCACCACTGAGGAGGGGGTCGGCTACACCTTC. Its protein product is CATTEEGVGYTF.

The chain carries TRBV6-5 and TRBJ1-2; the D gene is possibly TRBD1 (5 bases). Trimming removed 6 bases from V and 2 bases from J, with 16 bases in between. Germline CDR1 MNHEY, CDR2 SVGAGI. The CDR3 is made up of 15 amino acids. CDR3 in amino acids: CASRVQAGPNYGYTF. The CDR3 DNA reads as TGTGCCAGCAGGGTCCAGGCAGGGCCCAACTATGGCTACACCTTC.

This clone has a single count. The CDR3 protein is CASSLPDQALYGYTF. The CDR3 nucleotides read TGTGCCAGCAGCTTACCGGATCAGGCCCTATATGGCTACACCTTC. This sequence joins TRBV7-8 and TRBJ1-2; D remains unclear. This CDR3 has 15 amino acids. Germline V gene lookup returns CDR1 SGHVS and CDR2 FQNEAQ. V gave up 2 bases and J gave up 5 bases, with 15 bases separating them.